The T cell receptor (beta chain) under discussion was sequenced for a study of vaccination and CD4 T cells after COVID-19 (dated by TCRdb to the early 2020s). The study in broad terms: Convalescent patients had a positive SARS-CoV-2 result on nasal swab PCR, and of these patients, some ten had mild disease and one had severe disease. In the convalescent cohort there were six males and four females, among whom were two Hispanic individuals, seven Caucasians, two Asians and one multiracial person. Each participant got two doses of either the Pfizer-BioNTech BNT162b2 vaccine (n=8) or the Moderna mRNA-1273 vaccine (n=2). Post-COVID blood samples were collected from convalescent patients a median of around 100 days after diagnosis, with a range of about 30 to 170 days. The time from the second vaccine dose to post-vaccine blood sampling had a median of around 72 days and ranged from about 14 to 250 days. Culture stimuli were overlapping spike peptide pools from SARS-CoV-2 and from the common cold coronaviruses HCoV-NL63, HCoV-OC43 and HCoV-229E. In control cultures, a CEFX viral epitope pool was used as positive control, an HIV-1 Nef peptide pool was used as negative control, or no peptide was added. In around ten COVID-19 convalescent patients and a handful of infection-naive healthy vaccine recipients, the spike-specific CD4+ TCR repertoire before mRNA vaccination was compared with the repertoire after mRNA vaccination. Study-wide findings and limitations: In convalescent patients, nearly all vaccine-specific clones (304 of 307) were found to be mono-reactive for SARS-CoV-2 spike rather than cross-reactive with common cold coronaviruses. Only a relatively small number of convalescent patients were included in the study, and early timepoints following natural infection were not analyzed. Among the post-vaccine SARS-CoV-2-reactive clones in convalescent patients, a median roughly 85% showed up only after vaccination, which suggests vaccine-specific priming. Although the median number of SARS-CoV-2-reactive clonotypes went up from fewer than 25 after infection to around 39 after vaccination, the increase was not significant.

The germline V gene (reference sequence) yields SEHNR for CDR1 and FQNEAQ for CDR2. Trimming costs V 5 bases and J 4 bases, and their ends lie 11 bases apart. The CDR3, cysteine through phenylalanine, is 13 amino acids long. The CDR3 DNA has 39 bases and is translated from base 1. Libraries were prepared through PCR. DNA from cultured CD4+ T cells underwent TCR sequencing with the Oncomine TCR Beta short-read assay at the Johns Hopkins FTIC core. Genomic DNA was extracted from the cultured CD4+ T cells with the QIAamp micro DNA kit. Oncomine TCR Beta libraries from cultured CD4+ T cells were pooled with unique dual indexes and sequenced on an Illumina iSeq 100. For the original study's pipeline: Non-productive sequences were removed, and CDR3s that did not start with C, did not end with F or W, or were shorter than 7 amino acids were discarded. Antigen-specific clonotypes were identified using the MANAFEST web application through comparison of peptide-stimulated wells with reference and other culture wells. For a clone to be called positive, the clone needed an FDR below 0.05, an odds ratio above 5, and a productive frequency above 0.1% in at least two of three replicate wells. Cross-reactive clonotypes were defined as significantly expanded in both SARS-CoV-2 spike wells and at least one common cold coronavirus spike condition. CDR3 homology was assessed with Levenshtein distances (stringdist) and unrooted phylogenetic trees (ape) in R version 3.6.1. The raw public data were reprocessed by TCRdb itself: fastp quality trimming at Q25, MiXCR clonotype calling, in-frame beta chains only. Rows with one shared CDR3 protein collapse into an entry with the most common genes and DNA. The V and J calls here are based on TCRdb, not the publication. The sample includes roughly 5,500 distinct CDR3 sequences, with roughly 70% observed a single time. The ten biggest clones cover around a quarter of the sample.

Read against the paper, the sample's treatment or condition label means: roughly ten-day PBMC culture with coronavirus spike peptide pools or control peptides (ViraFEST assay). To expand antigen-specific T cells with peptide pools and then pick out the expanded clonotypes through TCR sequencing, the study relied on the ViraFEST assay. The positive SARS-CoV-2 PCR tests of the convalescent patients were dated from March to December 2020, before the Alpha, Beta and Delta variants emerged in the United States. Each well held 2.2 million or so PBMCs cultured with approximately 10 ug/ml peptide pools in IMDM containing approximately 5% human AB serum and about 10 IU/ml IL-2. On days 3 and 7, half of the culture medium was replaced with fresh IL-2-containing medium. Once the cells had been in culture for around nine days, the EasySep CD4+ T cell isolation kit was used to isolate CD4+ T cells by negative selection. PBMCs were separated from whole blood using Ficoll-Paque Plus gradient centrifugation and then either used fresh or cryopreserved at -140C. Each culture condition was generally run in triplicate wells.

As regards this clonotype: It has no known antigen specificity. Base quality data are lacking; no much larger clone is found one base away.

The rearranged segments are TRBV7-9 and TRBJ1-2; the D gene is possibly TRBD1, with 5 bases matching. The receptor was isolated from a human donor who had recovered from COVID-19. Sample: CD4+ T cells from blood, cultured in vitro. The nucleotides are TGTGCCAGCAGCCCCAGGGTTGGCTATGGCTACACCTTC. Its product reads: CASSPRVGYGYTF.